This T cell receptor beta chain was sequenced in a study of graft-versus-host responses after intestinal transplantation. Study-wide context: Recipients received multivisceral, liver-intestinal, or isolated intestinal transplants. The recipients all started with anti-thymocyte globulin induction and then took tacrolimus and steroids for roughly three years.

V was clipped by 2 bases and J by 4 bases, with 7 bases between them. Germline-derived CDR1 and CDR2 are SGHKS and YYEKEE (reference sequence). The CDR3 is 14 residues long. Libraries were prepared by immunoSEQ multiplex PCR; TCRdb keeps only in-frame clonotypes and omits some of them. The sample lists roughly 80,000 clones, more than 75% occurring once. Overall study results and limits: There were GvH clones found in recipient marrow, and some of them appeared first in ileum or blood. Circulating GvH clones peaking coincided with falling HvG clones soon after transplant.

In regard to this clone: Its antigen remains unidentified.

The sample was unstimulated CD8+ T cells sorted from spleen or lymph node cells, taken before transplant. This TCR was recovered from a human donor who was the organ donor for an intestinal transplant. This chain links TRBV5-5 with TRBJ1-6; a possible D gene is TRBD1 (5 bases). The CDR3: CASSFGTYNSPLHF. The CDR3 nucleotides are TGTGCCAGCAGCTTCGGGACTTATAATTCACCCCTCCACTTT.